The 28 T cell receptor beta chains in this list originate from one sample, sequenced in a study of identical twins. MiXCR was run by TCRdb on the 5' RACE reads, yielding one entry per CDR3 protein. The repertoire includes about 470,000 distinct CDR3 sequences, more than 20% of them detected once, and around 3% sits in the top ten. The same data also went into a second study, on T cells expressing NK-cell markers.

Sequences were obtained from CD4+ T cells sorted from blood. The receptors derive from a woman under 30 in good health.

The rearrangement joins TRBV29-1 to TRBJ2-1, with 9 bases matching TRBD1. Trimming removed 7 bases from V and 9 bases from J; junction bases left unmatched: 10. The CDR3 covers 13 residues. CDR1 is SQVTM, CDR2 ANQGSEA, per germline. This chain's CDR3 is CSAGTGFIGEQFF. The CDR3 bases are TGCAGCGCTGGGACAGGGTTTATTGGTGAGCAGTTCTTC.

The chain couples TRBV2 to TRBJ2-2; 11 bases are shared with TRBD2. The CDR3 runs to 16 residues. The trim removed 10 bases at V and 0 bases at J, leaving 7 bases unmatched. The germline gives CDR1 SNHLY, CDR2 FYNNEI. The CDR3 DNA sequence: TGTGCCAAGGGACTAGCGGCAGCCGCGAACACCGGGGAGCTGTTTTTT. Amino acid sequence: CAKGLAAAANTGELFF.

In nucleotides, the CDR3 is TGTGCCAGCACCGACCGGTACAATGAGCAGTTCTTC. This gives the protein CASTDRYNEQFF. The chain carries TRBV6-2 or TRBV6-3 and TRBJ2-1; D is uncertain. CDR1 MNHEY and CDR2 SVGEGT come from the germline V gene. The V and J ends lost 7 bases and 4 bases respectively, with 8 bases between them. The CDR3 runs to 12 residues.

The J gene is TRBJ1-5, the V gene TRBV9; D possibly corresponds to TRBD1 (5 bases). The CDR3 sequence is 13 residues long. CDR1 and CDR2 (germline): SGDLS, YYNGEE. V lost 0 bases, J lost 6 bases, and 7 bases lay in between. Here the CDR3 DNA reads TGTGCCAGCAGCGTAGGGGGCCTTCAGCCCCAGCATTTT. Translating gives CASSVGGLQPQHF.

The CDR3 nucleotides read TGCAGTGCTAGTCCAGCTGACTATGGCTACACCTTC. This gives the protein CSASPADYGYTF. The V call is TRBV20-1, the J call TRBJ1-2; D is undetermined. V lost 3 bases and J lost 3, with 8 bases in between. Germline V CDR1 and CDR2: DFQATT, SNEGSKA (reference sequence). The CDR3 is made up of 12 amino acids.

Only a few counts were recorded for this clonotype. V is TRBV6-5 and J is TRBJ1-5; no clear D. Germline V gene sequence: CDR1 MNHEY, CDR2 SVGAGI. With 4 bases removed from V and 0 bases from J, the gap between germline ends came to 13 bases. This CDR3 comprises 16 residues. This chain's CDR3 is CASSSVGSNSNQPQHF. For the CDR3, the DNA is TGTGCCAGCAGTTCGGTGGGGTCTAATAGCAATCAGCCCCAGCATTTT.

This clonotype was seen only a few times. This chain uses TRBV7-2 with TRBJ2-1, with TRBD1 identical over 7 bases. CDR1 and CDR2 (germline): SGHTA, FQGNSA. The CDR3 runs to 14 residues. V lost 3 bases to trimming and J lost 7 bases; unmatched junction nucleotides: 6. The CDR3 region has the DNA TGTGCCAGCAGCTTTGGGACAGTTGTTAATGAGCAGTTCTTC. Its protein is CASSFGTVVNEQFF.

This clonotype showed up just a few times. The rearrangement uses TRBV10-3 and TRBJ2-3, with D tentatively TRBD1 (7 bases). Germline V lookup: CDR1 ENHRY, CDR2 SYGVKD. The CDR3 length is 15 residues. Trimming removed 8 bases at V and 5 bases at J, with 20 bases between. The CDR3 sequence is CAISGGTSGRDTQYF. CDR3 coding DNA: TGTGCCATCTCAGGGGGGACATCTGGGAGAGATACGCAGTATTTT.

This clonotype appeared a few times. CDR3 DNA: TGCGCCAGCAGCTTGAACACGAACTATGGCTACACCTTC. It specifies CASSLNTNYGYTF. The J gene is TRBJ1-2, the V gene TRBV5-1; no definite D call. The V gene's germline CDR1 is SGHRS and CDR2 YFSETQ. The CDR3 contains 13 residues. Trimming shortened V by 1 base and J by 2 bases, and 6 bases separated the two germline ends.

This rearrangement joins TRBV20-1 to TRBJ2-3; D may be TRBD1 (5 bases). CDR1 and CDR2 (germline): DFQATT, SNEGSKA (reference sequence). The CDR3 extends over 15 amino acids. V was shortened by 5 bases and J by 2 bases, with 17 bases between the two germline ends. Here the CDR3 DNA reads TGCAGTGCTCCTACGGGTGGGGCCTTCACAGATACGCAGTATTTT. Amino acid sequence: CSAPTGGAFTDTQYF.

The gene calls are TRBV11-2 and TRBJ2-3; 12 nucleotides align to TRBD2. The germline CDR1 and CDR2 sequences are SGHAT and FQNNGV. The CDR3 covers 15 residues. Germline trimming cut 0 bases from V and 8 bases from J; bases unmatched to any gene: 3. Written as DNA, the CDR3 is TGTGCCAGCAGCTTAGAACCTAGCGGGGGGGCTACGCAGTATTTT. Translation: CASSLEPSGGATQYF.

This clonotype came up many times. The J gene is TRBJ1-2, the V gene TRBV7-9, with 8 bases lining up with TRBD1. This CDR3 contains 14 residues. Germline V gene lookup returns CDR1 SEHNR and CDR2 FQNEAQ (reference sequence). With V trimmed by 4 bases and J by 4 bases, 5 bases remained unmatched. The CDR3 spells CASSSGTGSYGYTF. CDR3 DNA: TGTGCCAGCAGCTCCGGGACAGGATCCTATGGCTACACCTTC.

This clonotype was detected only a few times. The chain joins TRBV12-3 or TRBV12-4 to TRBJ2-3; D may match TRBD1 or TRBD2 (7 bases each). V lost 7 bases and J lost 2, with 19 bases in between. The CDR3 totals 16 residues. CDR3 loop: CASTQQSGGATDTQYF. The CDR3 nucleotides are TGTGCCAGCACCCAACAATCAGGGGGGGCCACAGATACGCAGTATTTT.

The chain links TRBV20-1 to TRBJ2-5, with 11 bases aligning to TRBD2. The CDR3 contains 14 residues. Germline V gives CDR1 DFQATT, CDR2 SNEGSKA (reference sequence). V dropped 6 bases and J dropped 5; count of bases not matched to a gene: 8. The CDR3 DNA sequence: TGCAGTGCCCTTAGCGGGGGGGATAGGGAGACCCAGTACTTC. Its protein product is CSALSGGDRETQYF.

This chain uses TRBV11-2 with TRBJ1-4; 7 bases line up with TRBD1. The CDR3 spans 13 residues. The J segment lost 9 bases and the V segment lost 6 bases, leaving 7 bases of the junction unmatched. Germline V gene lookup returns CDR1 SGHAT and CDR2 FQNNGV. CDR3 sequence reads: CASRAGTVQKLFF. DNA for the CDR3: TGTGCCAGCAGAGCCGGGACAGTCCAAAAACTGTTTTTT.

The genes are TRBV11-2 and TRBJ2-1; D remains ambiguous. From germline, CDR1 is SGHAT and CDR2 FQNNGV. This CDR3 contains 12 residues. V was pared by 2 bases and J by 10 bases, with 9 bases between. CDR3 region: CASSLWVSEQFF. DNA for the CDR3: TGTGCCAGCAGCTTATGGGTATCCGAGCAGTTCTTC.

V is TRBV29-1 and J is TRBJ2-3; D is perhaps TRBD1 or TRBD2 (6 bases each). This CDR3 is 14 amino acids long. Per germline, CDR1 SQVTM and CDR2 ANQGSEA. Trimming cost V 4 bases and J 0 bases, with 11 bases left between them. The CDR3 DNA reads TGCAGCGTTGTCCGGGGGCCCAGCACAGATACGCAGTATTTT. This codes for CSVVRGPSTDTQYF.

This clonotype has only a few counts. CDR3 in amino acids: CSARDASGDYNEQFF. The CDR3 DNA is TGCAGTGCTAGAGATGCTAGCGGGGATTACAATGAGCAGTTCTTC. The chain recombines TRBV20-1 with TRBJ2-1, with 9 bases that match TRBD2. CDR3 length equals 15 residues. Germline V gene lookup returns CDR1 DFQATT and CDR2 SNEGSKA (reference sequence). J was trimmed by 4 bases and V by 0 bases; bases with no gene match: 4.

The rearrangement joins TRBV7-2 to TRBJ1-6; 8 nucleotides align to TRBD1. With V trimmed by 0 bases and J by 9 bases, 7 bases remained unmatched. The CDR3 runs 16 residues. Germline values: CDR1 SGHTA, CDR2 FQGNSA. The CDR3 nucleotides read TGTGCCAGCAGCTTAGCCTCGACAGGGGTCCTTTCACCCCTCCACTTT. Protein product: CASSLASTGVLSPLHF.

V usage is TRBV5-1 and J usage is TRBJ2-1; D may be TRBD2 (5 bases). Germline V gives CDR1 SGHRS, CDR2 YFSETQ. The CDR3 totals 16 residues. The germline V and J ends were trimmed by 0 bases and 0 bases, with 10 bases remaining between them. As DNA, the CDR3 is TGCGCCAGCAGCTTGGAGCCGGGGAGCTCCTACAATGAGCAGTTCTTC. This codes for CASSLEPGSSYNEQFF.

The sample holds many counts of this clonotype. The chain couples TRBV7-3 to TRBJ2-2; 10 positions match TRBD1. CDR1 SGHTA and CDR2 FQGTGA come from the germline V gene. There are 15 residues in the CDR3. After removal of 5 bases from V and 1 base from J, the junction contained 1 base not matched to a gene. This CDR3 is CASSRDRGNTGELFF. CDR3 sequence (DNA): TGTGCCAGCAGCCGGGACAGGGGGAACACCGGGGAGCTGTTTTTT.

The chain links TRBV11-1 to TRBJ2-5, with 12 bases lining up with TRBD2. In germline, CDR1 is SGHAT, CDR2 FQDESV (reference sequence). The CDR3 covers 16 residues. The ends lost 4 bases at V and 1 base at J; junction bases unmatched: 4. Written as DNA, the CDR3 is TGTGCCAGCAGCTCCAGGACTAGCGGGGTCCAAGAGACCCAGTACTTC. Residues: CASSSRTSGVQETQYF.

The rearrangement uses TRBV7-2 and TRBJ2-7; a weak D match, TRBD1 (6 bases). V lost 2 bases, J lost 0 bases, and 14 bases lay in between. The CDR3 consists of 16 residues. Germline V gene data show CDR1 as SGHTA and CDR2 as FQGNSA. The CDR3 DNA sequence: TGTGCCAGCAGCTTACCCGCGACAGGTAGCTCCTACGAGCAGTACTTC. Amino acids: CASSLPATGSSYEQYF.

The genes are TRBV12-3 or TRBV12-4 and TRBJ1-6; possible D gene TRBD1, 5 bases. V lost 6 bases and J 8 bases, leaving 14 bases between the germline ends. The CDR3 runs 14 residues. In DNA, the CDR3 is TGTGCCAGCAGCTCAGGGACGGATCATTCACCCCTCCACTTT. Protein: CASSSGTDHSPLHF.

This clonotype was found a few times. This sequence may be a read error, since a much larger clone differs from it by one base. The chain employs TRBV7-8 and TRBJ1-1; 8 bases fit TRBD1. This CDR3 comprises 14 residues. The junction had 4 bases not matched to a gene; V was cut back by 7 bases and J by 0 bases. The germline V gene has CDR1 SGHVS and CDR2 FQNEAQ. The CDR3 protein is CASTRTGMNTEAFF. The DNA for the CDR3 is TGTGCCAGCACCCGGACAGGGATGAACACTGAAGCTTTCTTT.

In its sample, this clonotype was seen a few times. The chain couples TRBV5-1 to TRBJ1-1, with D unresolved. This CDR3 contains 11 residues. Trimming removed 4 bases at V and 10 bases at J, with 11 bases between. CDR1 is SGHRS, CDR2 YFSETQ, per germline. The CDR3: CASSPGGVAFF. The CDR3 DNA sequence: TGCGCCAGCAGCCCCGGCGGAGTAGCTTTCTTT.

The table lists this clonotype with many counts. The chain links TRBV7-3 to TRBJ1-1; D unresolved. Germline assignment: CDR1 SGHTA and CDR2 FQGTGA. Trimming removed 1 base at V and 3 bases at J, with 9 bases between. CDR3 length equals 14 residues. CDR3 residues: CASSLIGKDTEAFF. DNA for the CDR3: TGTGCCAGCAGCTTAATCGGGAAGGACACTGAAGCTTTCTTT.

This clonotype appeared a few times. The V call is TRBV20-1, the J call TRBJ2-1; possibly TRBD1 or TRBD2 for D (5 bases each). This CDR3 comprises 12 residues. From germline, CDR1 is DFQATT and CDR2 SNEGSKA (reference sequence). V lost 3 bases and J 5 bases, leaving 8 bases between the germline ends. The CDR3 DNA reads TGCAGTGCTAGTCGGGGCAACAATGAGCAGTTCTTC. Protein sequence: CSASRGNNEQFF.